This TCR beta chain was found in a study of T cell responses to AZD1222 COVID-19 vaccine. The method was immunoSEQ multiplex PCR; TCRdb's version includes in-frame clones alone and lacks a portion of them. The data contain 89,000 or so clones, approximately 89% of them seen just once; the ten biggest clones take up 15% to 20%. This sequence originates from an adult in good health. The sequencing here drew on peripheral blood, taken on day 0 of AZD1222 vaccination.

CDR3 in amino acids: CASSFGGRLDTQYF. CDR3 nucleotide sequence: TGTGCCAGCAGCTTCGGCGGGAGGCTGGATACGCAGTATTTT. The rearrangement links TRBV7-2 to TRBJ2-3, with TRBD2 identical over 8 bases. The CDR3 extends over 14 amino acids. The germline gives CDR1 SGHTA, CDR2 FQGNSA. J was trimmed by 6 bases and V by 3 bases; bases with no gene match: 5.